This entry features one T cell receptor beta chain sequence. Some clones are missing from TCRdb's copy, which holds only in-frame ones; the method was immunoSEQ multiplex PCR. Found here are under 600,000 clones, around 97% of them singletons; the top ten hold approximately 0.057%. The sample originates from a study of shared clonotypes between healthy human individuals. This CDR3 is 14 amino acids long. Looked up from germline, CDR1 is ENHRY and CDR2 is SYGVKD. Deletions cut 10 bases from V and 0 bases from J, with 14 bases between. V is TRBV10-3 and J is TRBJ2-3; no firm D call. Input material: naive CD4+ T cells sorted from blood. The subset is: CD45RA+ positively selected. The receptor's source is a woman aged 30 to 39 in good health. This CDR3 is CATALGLSTDTQYF. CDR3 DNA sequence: TGTGCCACCGCTCTGGGCCTCAGCACAGATACGCAGTATTTT.